This TCR beta chain is drawn from a study of T cell responses to AZD1222 COVID-19 vaccine. Libraries were prepared by immunoSEQ multiplex PCR; TCRdb keeps only in-frame clonotypes and omits some of them. The sample lists roughly 120,000 clones, approximately 90% occurring once. The TCR comes from an adult who received the AZD1222 COVID-19 vaccine. The sequencing here drew on peripheral blood, taken 28 days after the second AZD1222 dose.

The CDR3 DNA reads TGCGCCAGCAGCCTAACCCTGACAGGGGGCGGGAGAAACACCATATATTTT. Its protein product is CASSLTLTGGGRNTIYF. The rearrangement joins TRBV5-1 to TRBJ1-3; 10 nucleotides match TRBD1. The germline gives CDR1 SGHRS, CDR2 YFSETQ. Germline trimming cut 4 bases from V and 5 bases from J; bases unmatched to any gene: 12. This CDR3 comprises 17 residues.